This record concerns one T cell receptor beta chain sequence. This clone showed up many times. It lacks a known antigen. Most of the CVID patients and most of the healthy controls were of Caucasian heritage. Heparinized peripheral whole blood samples of roughly 5 to 8.5 ml were obtained from each donor. TCRbeta CDR3 repertoires were sequenced from genomic DNA of adults with common variable immune deficiency (CVID) and healthy adult controls. A total of approximately 22 healthy adult volunteers (12 female and roughly ten male; age range roughly 23 to 66 years, mean age approximately 35) were included in the control group. Diluted blood was density-centrifuged over Hypaque 1077 or Ficoll-Paque to isolate peripheral blood mononuclear cells. Genomic DNA was obtained from unsorted mononuclear cells through either Qiagen column purification or a centrifugation-based method. Equivalent amounts of genomic DNA from CVID and control samples were used as sequencing input. For every sample, a 60 bp segment covering the rearranged TCRbeta CDR3 region was amplified and then sequenced. TCRbeta amplification used the immunoSEQ assay, a bias-corrected multiplex PCR with high-throughput sequencing. Under the source paper's analysis protocol: Every unique nucleotide sequence counted as a clone and was annotated with V, D and J genes, copy number and frequency. Sequences were labeled productive if in frame, and non-productive if out of frame or containing stop codons. As previously described, Shannon's entropy was used to calculate clonality. Mean CDR3 Kyte-Doolittle hydropathy was derived from the predicted amino acid sequences of productive clones. The R hclust function was used to hierarchically cluster scaled V gene usage with Manhattan distance and complete linkage. Clone sharing by CDR3 amino acid sequence was assessed by resampling 12 repertoires per group over 100 rounds. Repertoires were searched for 70 published EBV-specific and about 240 published CMV-specific TCRbeta sequences. Analysis left out a couple of CVID samples that produced under 10,000 sequences, so roughly 45 CVID repertoires remained. What TCRdb holds here is the immuneACCESS table cut down to in-frame rearrangements. Part of the clones is not present; checked against another copy, under half of the missing clones reflect an unresolved V gene, and the others are unexplained. V and J calls and clone size are copied from that table; D and trimming were computed from the DNA. The table notes over 45,000 clones here, none of them singletons. 1.8% of the sample is held by the ten biggest clonotypes.

These data originate in a study of T cell clonality in common variable immunodeficiency (dated by TCRdb to about 2015). General conclusions and limits of the study: Differences among patients in the CVID cohort limited the correlations between repertoire features and clinical complications. It was noted by the authors that sequencing of the repertoires of T cell subpopulations would be needed to clarify the cause of the increased clonality in CVID. CVID TCRbeta sequences reportedly showed fewer deletions and N-nucleotide insertions and lacked highly modified clones with 13 or more V deletions. Increased TCRbeta clonality was found in CVID subjects compared with healthy controls (t-test p = 0.018), with the increase being most characteristic of about a third of subjects. Despite equal DNA input, controls averaged approximately 88,000 unique sequences per sample versus about 31,547 in CVID samples. CVID subjects shared fewer TCRbeta clones with each other than healthy controls did (p < 0.0001).

The clonotype was recovered from a person aged 18-70 years in good health. Input material: peripheral blood mononuclear cells.

CDR3 sequence: CASSRTDRNYGYTF. The sequenced part of the CDR3 DNA is TGTGCCAGCAGCCGGACCGACAGAAACTATGGC. Recombination connected TRBV11-2 to TRBJ1-2; a tentative D match to TRBD1 spans 5 bases. The read is 3 residues too short to cover the CDR3 end, so that end is filled in from the germline J gene. V sheds 5 bases and J sheds 2 bases, leaving 12 bases between their ends. CDR1 SGHAT and CDR2 FQNNGV are derived from the germline V gene. The CDR3 measures 14 amino acids from cysteine to phenylalanine. Part of the CDR3 DNA is given, 33 bases translated from base 1.